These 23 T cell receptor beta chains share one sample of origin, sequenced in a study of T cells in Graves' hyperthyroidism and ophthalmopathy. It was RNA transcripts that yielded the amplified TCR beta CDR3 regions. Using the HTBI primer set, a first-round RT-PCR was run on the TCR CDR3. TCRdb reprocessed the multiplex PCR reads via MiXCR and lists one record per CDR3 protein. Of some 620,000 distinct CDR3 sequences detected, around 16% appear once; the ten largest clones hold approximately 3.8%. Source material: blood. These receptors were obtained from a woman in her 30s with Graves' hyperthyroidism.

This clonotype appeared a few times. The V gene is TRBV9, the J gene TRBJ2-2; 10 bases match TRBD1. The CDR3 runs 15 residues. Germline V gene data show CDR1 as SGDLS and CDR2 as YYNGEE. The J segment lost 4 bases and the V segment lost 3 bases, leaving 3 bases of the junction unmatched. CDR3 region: CASSGTGGSTGELFF. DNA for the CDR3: TGTGCCAGCAGCGGGACAGGGGGTAGCACCGGGGAGCTGTTTTTT.

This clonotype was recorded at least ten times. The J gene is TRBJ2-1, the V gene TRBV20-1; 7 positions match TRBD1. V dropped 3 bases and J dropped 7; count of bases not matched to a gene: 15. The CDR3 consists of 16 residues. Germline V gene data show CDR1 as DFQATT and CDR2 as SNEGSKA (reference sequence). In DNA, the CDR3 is TGCAGTGCTAGTCAACAGGGGTGGTGGGGGACGAATGAGCAGTTCTTC. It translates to CSASQQGWWGTNEQFF.

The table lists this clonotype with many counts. CDR3 nucleotide sequence: TGTGCCAGCAGGGCAGGGGGAATCTCTGGCTACACCTTC. Its translation: CASRAGGISGYTF. The chain uses TRBV28 and TRBJ1-2; TRBD1 aligns across 7 bases. The CDR3 spans 13 residues. Germline V CDR1 and CDR2: MDHEN, SYDVKM. V was pared by 6 bases and J by 7 bases, with 8 bases of the junction left unmatched.

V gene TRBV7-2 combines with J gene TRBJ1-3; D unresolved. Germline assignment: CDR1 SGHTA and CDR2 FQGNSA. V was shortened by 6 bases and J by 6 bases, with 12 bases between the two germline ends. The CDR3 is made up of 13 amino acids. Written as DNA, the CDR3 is TGTGCCAGCAGAAGGACGGAGGCAAACACCATATATTTT. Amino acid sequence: CASRRTEANTIYF.

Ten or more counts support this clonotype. Written as DNA, the CDR3 is TGTGCCAGCAGCGGGACAGGGGGCGCAGAGGGCTACACCTTC. As protein: CASSGTGGAEGYTF. The genes are TRBV2 and TRBJ1-2; the match to TRBD1 covers 12 bases. V shed 6 bases and J 8 bases; nucleotides not matched to a gene: 7. Per the germline V gene, CDR1 is SNHLY and CDR2 is FYNNEI. There are 14 residues in the CDR3.

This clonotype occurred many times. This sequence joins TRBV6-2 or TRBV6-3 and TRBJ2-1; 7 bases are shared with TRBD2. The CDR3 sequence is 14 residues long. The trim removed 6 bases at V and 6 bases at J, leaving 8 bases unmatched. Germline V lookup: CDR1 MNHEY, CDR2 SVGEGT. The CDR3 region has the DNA TGTGCCAGCAGCGAGACGGGAGGTGGCAATGAGCAGTTCTTC. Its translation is CASSETGGGNEQFF.

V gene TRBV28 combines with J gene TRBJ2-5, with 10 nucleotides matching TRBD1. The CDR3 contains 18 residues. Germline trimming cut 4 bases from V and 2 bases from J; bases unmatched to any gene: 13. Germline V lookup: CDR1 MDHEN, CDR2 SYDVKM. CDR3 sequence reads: CASSSTGTGVEEQETQYF. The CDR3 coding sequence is TGTGCCAGCAGTTCCACCGGGACAGGGGTGGAAGAGCAAGAGACCCAGTACTTC. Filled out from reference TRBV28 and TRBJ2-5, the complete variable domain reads DVKVTQSSRYLVKRTGEKVFLECVQDMDHENMFWYRQDPGLGLRLIYFSYDVKMKEKGDIPEGYSVSREKKERFSLILESASTNQTSMYLCASSSTGTGVEEQETQYFGPGTRLLVL.

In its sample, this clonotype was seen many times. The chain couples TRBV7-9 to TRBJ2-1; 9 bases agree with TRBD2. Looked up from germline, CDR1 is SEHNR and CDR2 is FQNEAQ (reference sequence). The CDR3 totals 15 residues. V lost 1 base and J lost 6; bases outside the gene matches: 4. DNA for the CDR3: TGTGCCAGCAGCTTAGGACTAGCGGTTTTCAATGAGCAGTTCTTC. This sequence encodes CASSLGLAVFNEQFF.

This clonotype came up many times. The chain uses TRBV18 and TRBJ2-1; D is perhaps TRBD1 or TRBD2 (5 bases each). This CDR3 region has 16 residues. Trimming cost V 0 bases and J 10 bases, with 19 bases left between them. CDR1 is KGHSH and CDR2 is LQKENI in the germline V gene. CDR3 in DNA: TGTGCCAGCTCACCACCGGGACGGGGAAGCAGGAACGAGCAGTTCTTC. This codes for CASSPPGRGSRNEQFF.

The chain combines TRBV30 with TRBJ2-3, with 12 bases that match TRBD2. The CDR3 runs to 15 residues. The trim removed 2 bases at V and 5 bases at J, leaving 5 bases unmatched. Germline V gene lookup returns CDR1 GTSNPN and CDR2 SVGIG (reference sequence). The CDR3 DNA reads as TGTGCCTGGAGTTGGACTAGCGGGATTTTAGATACGCAGTATTTT. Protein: CAWSWTSGILDTQYF.

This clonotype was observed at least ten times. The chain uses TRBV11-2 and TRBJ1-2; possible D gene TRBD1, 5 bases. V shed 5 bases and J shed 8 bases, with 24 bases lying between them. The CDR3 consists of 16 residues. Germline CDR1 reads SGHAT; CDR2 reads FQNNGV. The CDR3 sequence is CASSRRTGENEYGYTF. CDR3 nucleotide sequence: TGTGCCAGCAGCCGAAGGACGGGGGAGAACGAGTACGGCTACACCTTC.

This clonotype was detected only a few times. For the CDR3, the DNA is TGCGCCAGCAGCTTGGGAAGCTTTAATGAAAAACTGTTTTTT. It codes for CASSLGSFNEKLFF. V usage is TRBV5-1 and J usage is TRBJ1-4; D is unresolved. The CDR3 sequence is 14 residues long. CDR1 SGHRS and CDR2 YFSETQ come from the germline V gene. The germline V and J ends were trimmed by 0 bases and 4 bases, with 7 bases remaining between them. Variable domain in full (rest from reference TRBV5-1 and TRBJ1-4): KAGVTQTPRYLIKTRGQQVTLSCSPISGHRSVSWYQQTPGQGLQFLFEYFSETQRNKGNFPGRFSGRQFSNSRSEMNVSTLELGDSALYLCASSLGSFNEKLFFGSGTQLSVL.

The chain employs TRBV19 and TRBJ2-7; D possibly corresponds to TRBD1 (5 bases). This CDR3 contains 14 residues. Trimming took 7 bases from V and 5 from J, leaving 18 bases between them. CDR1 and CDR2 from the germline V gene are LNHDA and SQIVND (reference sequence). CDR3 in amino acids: CASTPRRARNEQYF. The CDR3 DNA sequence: TGTGCCAGTACCCCCCGCAGGGCACGAAACGAGCAGTACTTC.

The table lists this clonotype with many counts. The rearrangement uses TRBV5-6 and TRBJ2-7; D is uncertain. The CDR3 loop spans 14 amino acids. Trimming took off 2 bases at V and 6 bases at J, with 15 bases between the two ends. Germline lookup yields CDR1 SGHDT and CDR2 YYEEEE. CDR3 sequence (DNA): TGTGCCAGCAGCTTCCAGGACGTCGGTGGCGAGCAGTACTTC. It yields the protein CASSFQDVGGEQYF.

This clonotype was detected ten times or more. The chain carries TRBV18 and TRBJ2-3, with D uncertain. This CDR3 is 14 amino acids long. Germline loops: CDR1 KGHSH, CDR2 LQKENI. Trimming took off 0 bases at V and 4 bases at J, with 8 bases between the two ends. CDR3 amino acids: CASSPPQAADTQYF. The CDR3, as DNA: TGTGCCAGCTCACCACCTCAGGCGGCAGATACGCAGTATTTT.

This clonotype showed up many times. As DNA, the CDR3 is TGTGCCACCCTTAGGGTCTCACCCTACGAGCAGTACTTC. This translates into CATLRVSPYEQYF. V gene TRBV7-3 combines with J gene TRBJ2-7; D is unclear. CDR1 SGHTA and CDR2 FQGTGA come from the germline V gene. Trimming removed 10 bases at V and 2 bases at J, with 15 bases between. The CDR3 contains 13 residues. The whole variable domain, remainder taken from reference TRBV7-3 and TRBJ2-7, is GAGVSQTPSNKVTEKGKYVELRCDPISGHTALYWYRQSLGQGPEFLIYFQGTGAADDSGLPNDRFFAVRPEGSVSTLKIQRTERGDSAVYLCATLRVSPYEQYFGPGTRLTVT.

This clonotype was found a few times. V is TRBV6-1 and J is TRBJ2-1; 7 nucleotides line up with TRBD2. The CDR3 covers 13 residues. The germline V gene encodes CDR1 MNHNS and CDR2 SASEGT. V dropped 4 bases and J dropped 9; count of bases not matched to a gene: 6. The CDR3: CASSGAGVIEQFF. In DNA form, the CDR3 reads TGTGCCAGCAGTGGCGCGGGAGTCATTGAGCAGTTCTTC.

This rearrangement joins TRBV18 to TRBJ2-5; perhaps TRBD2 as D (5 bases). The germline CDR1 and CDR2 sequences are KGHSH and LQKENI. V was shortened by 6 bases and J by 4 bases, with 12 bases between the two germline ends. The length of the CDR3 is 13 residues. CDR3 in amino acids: CASSVRDLETQYF. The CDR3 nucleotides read TGTGCCAGCTCGGTTCGGGATTTAGAGACCCAGTACTTC.

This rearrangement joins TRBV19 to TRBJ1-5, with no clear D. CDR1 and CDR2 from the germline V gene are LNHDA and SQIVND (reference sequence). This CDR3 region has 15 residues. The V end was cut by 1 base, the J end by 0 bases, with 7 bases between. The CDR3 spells CASSIAGYSNQPQHF. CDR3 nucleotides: TGTGCCAGTAGTATAGCCGGGTATAGCAATCAGCCCCAGCATTTT.

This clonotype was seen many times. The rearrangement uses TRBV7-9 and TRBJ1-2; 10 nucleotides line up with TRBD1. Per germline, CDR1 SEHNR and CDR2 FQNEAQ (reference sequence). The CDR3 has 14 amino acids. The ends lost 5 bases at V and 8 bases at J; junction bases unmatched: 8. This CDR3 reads CASSKGQGQDGYTF. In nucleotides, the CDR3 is TGTGCCAGCAGCAAGGGACAGGGGCAGGACGGCTACACCTTC.

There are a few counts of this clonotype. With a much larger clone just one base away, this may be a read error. Written as DNA, the CDR3 is TGTGCCTGGAGTGTGGCAGGGTTCGGCTACACCTTC. Protein: CAWSVAGFGYTF. The V and J genes are TRBV30 and TRBJ1-2; possibly TRBD1 for D (5 bases). The CDR3 is 12 amino acids. Trimming left V 0 bases short and J 8 bases short, with 10 bases between. The germline V gene has CDR1 GTSNPN and CDR2 SVGIG (reference sequence). Full variable domain (outside the CDR3, taken from reference TRBV30 and TRBJ1-2): SQTIHQWPATLVQPVGSPLSLECTVEGTSNPNLYWYRQAAGRGLQLLFYSVGIGQISSEVPQNLSASRPQDRQFILSSKKLLLSDSGFYLCAWSVAGFGYTFGSGTRLTVV.

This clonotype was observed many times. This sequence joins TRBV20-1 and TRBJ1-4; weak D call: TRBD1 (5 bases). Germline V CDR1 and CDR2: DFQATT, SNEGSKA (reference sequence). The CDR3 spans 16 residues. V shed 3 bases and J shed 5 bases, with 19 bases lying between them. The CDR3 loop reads CSASVQGPAWNEKLFF. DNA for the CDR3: TGCAGTGCTAGTGTCCAGGGCCCGGCGTGGAATGAAAAACTGTTTTTT.

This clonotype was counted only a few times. The CDR3 DNA reads as TGTGCCAGTAGTTTCCAACACAGGGCGGGGGAGACCCAGTACTTC. Translation: CASSFQHRAGETQYF. V and J are TRBV19 and TRBJ2-5, with D possibly being TRBD1 or TRBD2 (6 bases each). CDR3 size: 15 residues. In germline, CDR1 is LNHDA, CDR2 SQIVND (reference sequence). V was trimmed by 5 bases and J by 5 bases, leaving 18 bases between them.